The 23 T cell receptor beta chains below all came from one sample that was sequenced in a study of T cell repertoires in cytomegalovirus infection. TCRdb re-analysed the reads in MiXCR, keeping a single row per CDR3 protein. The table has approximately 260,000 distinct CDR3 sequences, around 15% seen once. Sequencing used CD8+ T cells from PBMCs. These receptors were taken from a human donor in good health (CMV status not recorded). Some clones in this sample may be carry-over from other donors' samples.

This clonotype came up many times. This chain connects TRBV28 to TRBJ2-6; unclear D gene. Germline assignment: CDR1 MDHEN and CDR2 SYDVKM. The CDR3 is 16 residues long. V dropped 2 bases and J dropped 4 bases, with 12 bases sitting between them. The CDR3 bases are TGTGCCAGCAGTTTAGAACCCCCCAGGGGGGCCAACGTCCTGACTTTC. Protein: CASSLEPPRGANVLTF.

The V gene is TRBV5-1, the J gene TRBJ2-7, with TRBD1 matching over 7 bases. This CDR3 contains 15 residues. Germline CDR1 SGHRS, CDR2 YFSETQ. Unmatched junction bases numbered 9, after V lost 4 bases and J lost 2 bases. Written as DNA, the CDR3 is TGCGCCAGCAGCCCCGGAGGAACAGGGGCCTACGAGCAGTACTTC. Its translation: CASSPGGTGAYEQYF. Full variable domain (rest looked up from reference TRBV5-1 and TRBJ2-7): KAGVTQTPRYLIKTRGQQVTLSCSPISGHRSVSWYQQTPGQGLQFLFEYFSETQRNKGNFPGRFSGRQFSNSRSEMNVSTLELGDSALYLCASSPGGTGAYEQYFGPGTRLTVT.

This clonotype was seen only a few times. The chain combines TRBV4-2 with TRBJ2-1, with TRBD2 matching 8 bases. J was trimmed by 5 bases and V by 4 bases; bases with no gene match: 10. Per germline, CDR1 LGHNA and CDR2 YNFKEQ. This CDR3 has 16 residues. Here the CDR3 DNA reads TGTGCCAGCAGCCGGATGTTAGGACTAGCAGACAATGAGCAGTTCTTC. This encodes CASSRMLGLADNEQFF.

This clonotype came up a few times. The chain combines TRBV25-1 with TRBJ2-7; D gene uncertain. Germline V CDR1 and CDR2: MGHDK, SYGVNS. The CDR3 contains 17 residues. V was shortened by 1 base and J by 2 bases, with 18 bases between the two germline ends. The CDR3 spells CASSEFFMNTSTYEQYF. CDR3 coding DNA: TGTGCCAGCAGTGAATTTTTTATGAACACATCGACCTACGAGCAGTACTTC.

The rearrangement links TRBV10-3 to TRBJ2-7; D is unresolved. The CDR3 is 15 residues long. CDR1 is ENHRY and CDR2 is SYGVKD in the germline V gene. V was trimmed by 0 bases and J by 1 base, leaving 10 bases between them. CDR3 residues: CAISESQVGSYEQYF. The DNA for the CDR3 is TGTGCCATCAGTGAGTCGCAGGTCGGGTCCTACGAGCAGTACTTC.

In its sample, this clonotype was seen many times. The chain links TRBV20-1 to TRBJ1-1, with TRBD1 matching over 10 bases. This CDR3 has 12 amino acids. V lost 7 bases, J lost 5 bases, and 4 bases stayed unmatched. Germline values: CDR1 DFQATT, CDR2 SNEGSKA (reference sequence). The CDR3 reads CSGGQGETEAFF. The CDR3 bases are TGCAGTGGAGGACAGGGGGAGACTGAAGCTTTCTTT.

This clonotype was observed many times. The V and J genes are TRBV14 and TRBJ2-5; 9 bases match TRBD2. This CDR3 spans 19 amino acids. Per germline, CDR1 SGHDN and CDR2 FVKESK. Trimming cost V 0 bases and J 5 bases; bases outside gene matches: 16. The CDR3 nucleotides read TGTGCCAGCAGCCAAGATAACCGGAGACTAGCGGTCAGGTGGGAGACCCAGTACTTC. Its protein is CASSQDNRRLAVRWETQYF.

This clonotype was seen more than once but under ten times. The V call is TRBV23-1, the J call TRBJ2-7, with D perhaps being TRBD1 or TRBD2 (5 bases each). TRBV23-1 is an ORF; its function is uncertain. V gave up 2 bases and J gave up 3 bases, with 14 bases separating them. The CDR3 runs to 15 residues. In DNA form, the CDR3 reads TGCGCCAGCAGTCAAGGGGTTGGGGGAAGCTACGAGCAGTACTTC. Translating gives CASSQGVGGSYEQYF.

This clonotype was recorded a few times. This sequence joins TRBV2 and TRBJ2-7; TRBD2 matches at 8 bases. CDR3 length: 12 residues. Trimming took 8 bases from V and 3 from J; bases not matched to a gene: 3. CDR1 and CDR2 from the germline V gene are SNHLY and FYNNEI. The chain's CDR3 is CASRGGVYEQYF. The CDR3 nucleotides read TGTGCCAGCCGGGGGGGAGTCTACGAGCAGTACTTC.

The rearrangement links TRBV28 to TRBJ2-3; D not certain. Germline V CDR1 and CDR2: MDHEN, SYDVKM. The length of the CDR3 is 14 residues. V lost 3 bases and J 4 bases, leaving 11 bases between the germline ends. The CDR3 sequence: CASSLRQAADTQYF. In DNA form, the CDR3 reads TGTGCCAGCAGTTTGCGGCAGGCGGCAGATACGCAGTATTTT.

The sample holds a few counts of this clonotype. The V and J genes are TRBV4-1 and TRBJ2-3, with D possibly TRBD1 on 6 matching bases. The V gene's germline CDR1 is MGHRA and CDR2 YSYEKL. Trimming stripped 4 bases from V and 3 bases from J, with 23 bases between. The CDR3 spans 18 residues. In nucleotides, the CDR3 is TGCGCCAGCAGCCGGCAGGGGATACCTTCTGTAGTTACAGATACGCAGTATTTT. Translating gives CASSRQGIPSVVTDTQYF.

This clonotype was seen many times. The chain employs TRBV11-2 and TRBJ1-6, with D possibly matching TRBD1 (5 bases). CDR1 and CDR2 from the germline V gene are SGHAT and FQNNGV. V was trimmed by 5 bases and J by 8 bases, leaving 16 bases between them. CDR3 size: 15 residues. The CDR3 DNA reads TGTGCCAGCAGCCCTGGTTGGACAAAGGATTCACCCCTCCACTTT. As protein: CASSPGWTKDSPLHF.

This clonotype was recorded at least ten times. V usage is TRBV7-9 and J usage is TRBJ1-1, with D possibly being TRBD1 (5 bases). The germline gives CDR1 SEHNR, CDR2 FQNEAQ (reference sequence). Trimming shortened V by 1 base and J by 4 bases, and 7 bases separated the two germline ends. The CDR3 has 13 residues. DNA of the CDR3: TGTGCCAGCAGCTTAGGGGGGGTCACTGAAGCTTTCTTT. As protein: CASSLGGVTEAFF. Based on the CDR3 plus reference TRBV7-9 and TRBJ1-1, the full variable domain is DTGVSQNPRHKITKRGQNVTFRCDPISEHNRLYWYRQTLGQGPEFLTYFQNEAQLEKSRLLSDRFSAERPKGSFSTLEIQRTEQGDSAMYLCASSLGGVTEAFFGQGTRLTVV.

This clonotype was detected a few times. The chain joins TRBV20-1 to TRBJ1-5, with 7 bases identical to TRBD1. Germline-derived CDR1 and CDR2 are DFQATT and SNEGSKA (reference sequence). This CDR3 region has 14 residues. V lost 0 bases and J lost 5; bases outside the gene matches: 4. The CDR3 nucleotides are TGCAGTGCTAGAGAAGGGACAGTTTATCAGCCCCAGCATTTT. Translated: CSAREGTVYQPQHF.

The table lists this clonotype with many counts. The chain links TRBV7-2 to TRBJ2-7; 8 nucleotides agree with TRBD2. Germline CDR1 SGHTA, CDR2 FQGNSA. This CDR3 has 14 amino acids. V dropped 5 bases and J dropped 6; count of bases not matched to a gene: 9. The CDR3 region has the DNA TGTGCCAGCAGCCCCTCGGGACTAGTCGGCGAGCAGTACTTC. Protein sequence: CASSPSGLVGEQYF.

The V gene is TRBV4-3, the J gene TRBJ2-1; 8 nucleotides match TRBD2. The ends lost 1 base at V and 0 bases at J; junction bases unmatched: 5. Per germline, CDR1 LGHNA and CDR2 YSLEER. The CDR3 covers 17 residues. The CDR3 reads CASSQGSGGYSYNEQFF. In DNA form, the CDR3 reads TGCGCCAGCAGCCAAGGCAGCGGGGGTTACTCCTACAATGAGCAGTTCTTC.

The CDR3 nucleotides read TGTGCCAGCAGCCAGGGCGCCCCGGGGAACACCATATATTTT. It translates to CASSQGAPGNTIYF. The rearrangement uses TRBV14 and TRBJ1-3; D remains ambiguous. With 3 bases removed from V and 7 bases from J, the gap between germline ends came to 13 bases. Per the germline V gene, CDR1 is SGHDN and CDR2 is FVKESK. The CDR3 length is 14 residues.

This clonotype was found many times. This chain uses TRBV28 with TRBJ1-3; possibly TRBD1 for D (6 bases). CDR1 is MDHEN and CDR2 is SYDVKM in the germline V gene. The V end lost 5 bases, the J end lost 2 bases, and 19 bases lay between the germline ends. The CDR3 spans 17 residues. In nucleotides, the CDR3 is TGTGCCAGCAGTCCCCCAGGGGTCCCCGTTACTGGAAACACCATATATTTT. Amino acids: CASSPPGVPVTGNTIYF.

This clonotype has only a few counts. The CDR3 DNA reads as TGTGCCAGCAGTTTCGCAGGGGAGGACTACGAGCAGTACTTC. It yields the protein CASSFAGEDYEQYF. V and J are TRBV12-3 or TRBV12-4 and TRBJ2-7, with D perhaps assigned TRBD1 or TRBD2 (6 bases each). Trimming shortened V by 3 bases and J by 3 bases, and 12 bases separated the two germline ends. This CDR3 has 14 residues.

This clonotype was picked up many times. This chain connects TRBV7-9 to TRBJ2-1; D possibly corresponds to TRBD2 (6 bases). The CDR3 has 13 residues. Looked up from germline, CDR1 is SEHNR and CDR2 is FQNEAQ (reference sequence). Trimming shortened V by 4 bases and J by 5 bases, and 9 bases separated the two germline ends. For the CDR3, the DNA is TGTGCCAGCAGCTGGCCGGGGGACAATGAGCAGTTCTTC. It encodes CASSWPGDNEQFF.

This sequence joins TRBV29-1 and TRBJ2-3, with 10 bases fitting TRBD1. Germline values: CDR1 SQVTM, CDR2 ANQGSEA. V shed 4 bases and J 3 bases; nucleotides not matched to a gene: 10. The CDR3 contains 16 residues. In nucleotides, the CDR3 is TGCAGCGTTGCAGGGACAGGGGAGAGGAGGACAGATACGCAGTATTTT. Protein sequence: CSVAGTGERRTDTQYF.

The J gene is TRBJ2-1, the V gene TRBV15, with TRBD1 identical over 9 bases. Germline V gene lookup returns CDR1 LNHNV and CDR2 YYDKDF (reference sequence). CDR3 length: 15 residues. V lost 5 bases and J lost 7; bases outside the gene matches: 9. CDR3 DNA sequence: TGTGCCACCAGCGAAGGGAGAGACAGGGGGAATGAGCAGTTCTTC. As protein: CATSEGRDRGNEQFF.

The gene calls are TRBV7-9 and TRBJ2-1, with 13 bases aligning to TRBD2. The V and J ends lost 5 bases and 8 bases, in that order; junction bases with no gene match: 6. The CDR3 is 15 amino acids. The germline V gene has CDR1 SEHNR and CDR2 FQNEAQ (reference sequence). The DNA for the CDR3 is TGTGCCAGCAGCCCTCGGACTAGCGGGGGTTATGAGCAGTTCTTC. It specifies CASSPRTSGGYEQFF.